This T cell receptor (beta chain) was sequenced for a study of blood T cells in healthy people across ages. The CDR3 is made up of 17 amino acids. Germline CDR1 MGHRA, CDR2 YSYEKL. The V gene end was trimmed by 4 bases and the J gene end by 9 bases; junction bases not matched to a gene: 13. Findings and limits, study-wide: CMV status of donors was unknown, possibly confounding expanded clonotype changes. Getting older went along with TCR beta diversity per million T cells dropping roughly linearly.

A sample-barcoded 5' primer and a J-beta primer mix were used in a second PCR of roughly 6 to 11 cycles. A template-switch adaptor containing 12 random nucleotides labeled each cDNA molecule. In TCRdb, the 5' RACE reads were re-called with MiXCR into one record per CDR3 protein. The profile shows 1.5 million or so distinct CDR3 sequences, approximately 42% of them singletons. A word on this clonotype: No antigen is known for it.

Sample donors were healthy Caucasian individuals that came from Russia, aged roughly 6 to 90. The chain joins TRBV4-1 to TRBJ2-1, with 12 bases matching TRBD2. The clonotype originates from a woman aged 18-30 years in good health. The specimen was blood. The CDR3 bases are TGCGCCAGCAGCCCCGATCCTAGGCTAGCGGGAGGGCGTGAGCAGTTCTTC. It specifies CASSPDPRLAGGREQFF.